The rows below give T cell receptor beta chains drawn from one sample of a study of OX40 agonist ivuxolimab in advanced cancers. Only in-frame clones appear in the TCRdb table, and some are missing; sequencing was by immunoSEQ multiplex PCR. The sample shows 140 to 150 clones, about 75% of them seen only once. This material was obtained in a trial of the OX40 agonist ivuxolimab. These receptors came from an adult with an advanced solid tumor such as melanoma, head and neck, liver or kidney cancer. The CDR3 runs from the conserved cysteine through the conserved F or W. A D gene is named only where the DNA matches it firmly. Only part of the rows carry a size: once, few, many, or a class if the clone is expanded.

clone_size j_call v_call d_call cdr3_nt cdr3_aa
- TRBJ1-6 TRBV19 TRBD1 TGTGCCAGTAGTACCCGACAGGGGGCAGATAATTCACCCCTCCACTTT CASSTRQGADNSPLHF
- TRBJ2-5 TRBV10-2 TRBD2 TGCGCCAGCAGGATACTAGCGCAGGGCGGCGAGACCCAGTACTTC CASRILAQGGETQYF
- TRBJ1-6 TRBV11-3 - TGTGCCAGCAGCTTAGATTTGAGGGGGGGCGGTATTAATTCACCCCTCCACTTT CASSLDLRGGGINSPLHF
once TRBJ2-5 TRBV25-1 - TGTGCCAGCAGTGGGCCAGAACCCTTCCAAGAGACCCAGTACTTC CASSGPEPFQETQYF
- TRBJ2-5 TRBV18 - TGTGCCAGCTCAATACAGCTCCAAGAGACCCAGTACTTC CASSIQLQETQYF
- TRBJ2-3 TRBV6-8 TRBD2 TGTGCCAGCAGTTTAGCGGGGAGACTGTCTCTTCGCACAGATACGCAGTATTTT CASSLAGRLSLRTDTQYF
- TRBJ1-1 TRBV15 TRBD1 TGTGCCACCAGCAGAGTAAGGGCAGGGGGCACTGAAGCTTTCTTT CATSRVRAGGTEAFF
few TRBJ1-1 TRBV11-3 TRBD1 TGTGCCAGCAGCTTAGGGGACAGGAACACTGAAGCTTTCTTT CASSLGDRNTEAFF
- TRBJ1-1 TRBV6-8 TRBD1 TGTGCCAGCATCTTTAGGGGGCTAAGGACTGAAGCTTTCTTT CASIFRGLRTEAFF
- TRBJ1-6 TRBV11-3 TRBD1 TGTGCCAGCAGCTTTAGACAGGGGGCGGGTTCACCCCTCCACTTT CASSFRQGAGSPLHF
- TRBJ2-6 TRBV6-7 TRBD2 TGTGCCAGCAGTTCTAGCGGGAGCTCTGGGGCCAACGTCCTGACTTTC CASSSSGSSGANVLTF
- TRBJ2-7 TRBV15 - TGTGCCACCAGCAGAGATGCCAGCGGACCCTACGAGCAGTACTTC CATSRDASGPYEQYF
once TRBJ2-7 TRBV6-8 TRBD2 TGTGCCAGCAGATCTTCGGCGGGAGGGTTTTACGAGCAGTACTTC CASRSSAGGFYEQYF
- TRBJ1-1 TRBV15 TRBD1 TGTGCCACCAGCAGACGGGGACAGGGGGTAGGCACTGAAGCTTTCTTT CATSRRGQGVGTEAFF
- TRBJ2-1 TRBV19 - TGTGCCAGTACCCCCCGCGGACAGACATACAATGAGCAGTTCTTC CASTPRGQTYNEQFF
- TRBJ1-1 TRBV14 - TGTGCCAGCAGCCCATGGGGAGGGGTGAGGACTGAAGCTTTCTTT CASSPWGGVRTEAFF
- TRBJ1-2 TRBV11-3 - TGTGCCAGCAGCTCGACGCCACCAAGCAGAAAGACCTATGGCTACACCTTC CASSSTPPSRKTYGYTF
- TRBJ1-1 TRBV29-1 TRBD1 TGCAGCGTTGGGACAGGGGTTACTGAAGCTTTCTTT CSVGTGVTEAFF
- TRBJ1-4 TRBV22-1 - TGTGCCAGCGGTAGTCAGGGCATAGGGGAAAAACTGTTTTTT CASGSQGIGEKLFF
few TRBJ1-1 TRBV4-1 - TGCGCCAGCAGCCAAGAGAGACAGACAATGAACACTGAAGCTTTCTTT CASSQERQTMNTEAFF
few TRBJ1-5 TRBV11-3 - TGTGCCAGCAGCTTGGTGGAGGGGAGGTATTGGCCCCAGCATTTT CASSLVEGRYWPQHF
once TRBJ2-7 TRBV19 TRBD1 TGTGCCAGTAGGAGAGACAGGGGAGACTACGAGCAGTACTTC CASRRDRGDYEQYF
- TRBJ2-4 TRBV12-2 - TGTGCCACCGACGACGGAATAGCCAAAAACATTCAGTACTTC CATDDGIAKNIQYF
- TRBJ2-2 TRBV28 - TGTGCCAGCAGTGTTAATGTAGAGGGCGGGGAGCTGTTTTTT CASSVNVEGGELFF
few TRBJ1-1 TRBV6-8 TRBD1 TGTGCCAGCAGTTATCAGGGGGCGGCTGAAGCTTTCTTT CASSYQGAAEAFF
- TRBJ2-4 TRBV11-3 TRBD2 TGTGCCAGCAGTCCCGGACTAGCGGGAGGTAACGACATTCAGTACTTC CASSPGLAGGNDIQYF
- TRBJ2-6 TRBV11-3 TRBD1 TGTGCCAGCAGCTCCCCGGGACAGGGAGCCGGGGCCAACGTCCTGACTTTC CASSSPGQGAGANVLTF
- TRBJ1-1 TRBV6-4 - TGTGCCAGCAGCCGACAAGGCGAAGCTTTCTTT CASSRQGEAFF
few TRBJ2-1 TRBV11-3 - TGTGCCAGCAGGCGGGGGCGGAAAAACAATGAGCAGTTCTTC CASRRGRKNNEQFF
- TRBJ1-5 TRBV6-8 TRBD1 TGTGCCATCAGTGTTAGACAGGGGGACCAGCCCCAGCATTTT CAISVRQGDQPQHF
- TRBJ2-7 TRBV27 TRBD2 TGTGCCAGCAGTTCTGGGACTAGCGGGGGGGCCGCTTCGTACTTC CASSSGTSGGAASYF
- TRBJ2-1 TRBV19 - TGTGCCAGTAGTATAGATCGGACCGGGACTGAAAAGTTCTTC CASSIDRTGTEKFF
- TRBJ1-4 TRBV19 TRBD1 TGTGCCAGTAGTACACGACAGGGTAATGAAAAACTGTTTTTT CASSTRQGNEKLFF
- TRBJ1-3 TRBV6-4 - TGTGCCAGCAGTGAAATCACCGGGGGCGCTGGAAACACCATATATTTT CASSEITGGAGNTIYF
- TRBJ2-5 TRBV6-8 - TGTGCCAGCAGTGCATTACAGGGAGCGCAAGAGACCCAGTACTTC CASSALQGAQETQYF
- TRBJ1-5 TRBV6-8 - TGTGCCAGCAAGGGGCTTAATAGCAATCAGCCCCAGCATTTT CASKGLNSNQPQHF
- TRBJ2-7 TRBV6-8 - TGTGCCAGCAGTGATACAGCCGGGGCCTACGAGCAGTACTTC CASSDTAGAYEQYF
- TRBJ2-3 TRBV11-3 TRBD2 TGTGCCAGCAGACCCGGGACTAGCGGGGGGGTACCCACAGATACGCAGTATTTT CASRPGTSGGVPTDTQYF